Included here is one TCR beta chain sequence, with context. Trimming removed 6 bases from V and 4 bases from J, with 10 bases in between. The CDR3 has 14 residues. The sample is drawn from a study of T cell repertoires in aging, cancer and after chemotherapy. TRB rearrangements spanning V, D and J were amplified using mixed TRB-A/B primers. One entry per CDR3 protein results from TCRdb running MiXCR on the multiplex PCR reads. The table lists about 3,300 distinct CDR3 sequences, nearly 45% of them singletons, with approximately 3.4% in the top ten. Peripheral blood genomic DNA, not sorted cells or RNA, was the template.

The sequenced material came from blood. The origin of this receptor is a human donor with a solid tumor. The chain joins TRBV12-3 or TRBV12-4 to TRBJ1-6; possible D gene TRBD1, 5 bases. The CDR3 spells CASSSRGYNSPLHF. The CDR3, as DNA: TGTGCCAGCAGCAGTCGGGGGTATAATTCACCCCTCCACTTT.